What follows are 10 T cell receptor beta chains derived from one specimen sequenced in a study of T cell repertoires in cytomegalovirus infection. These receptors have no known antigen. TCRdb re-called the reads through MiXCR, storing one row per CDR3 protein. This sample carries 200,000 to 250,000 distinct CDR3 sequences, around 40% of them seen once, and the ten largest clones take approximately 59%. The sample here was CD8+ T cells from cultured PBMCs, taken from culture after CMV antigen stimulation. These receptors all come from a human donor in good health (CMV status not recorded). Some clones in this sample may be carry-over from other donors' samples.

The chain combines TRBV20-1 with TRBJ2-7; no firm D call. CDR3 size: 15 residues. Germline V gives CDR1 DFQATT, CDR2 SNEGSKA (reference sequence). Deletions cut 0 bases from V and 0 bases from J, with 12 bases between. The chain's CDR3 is CSARDVARSSYEQYF. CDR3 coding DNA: TGCAGTGCTAGAGATGTGGCCAGGAGCTCCTACGAGCAGTACTTC.

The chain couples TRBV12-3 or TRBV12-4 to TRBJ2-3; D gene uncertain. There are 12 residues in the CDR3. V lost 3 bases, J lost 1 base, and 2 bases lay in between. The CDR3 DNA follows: TGTGCCAGCAGTTTTCGCACAGATACGCAGTATTTT. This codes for CASSFRTDTQYF.

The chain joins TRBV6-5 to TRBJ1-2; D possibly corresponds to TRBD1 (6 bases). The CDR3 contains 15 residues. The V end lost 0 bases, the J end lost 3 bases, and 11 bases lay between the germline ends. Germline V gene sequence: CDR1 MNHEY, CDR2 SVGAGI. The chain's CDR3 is CASSYSLTGYYGYTF. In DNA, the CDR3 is TGTGCCAGCAGTTACTCCCTGACAGGATACTATGGCTACACCTTC.

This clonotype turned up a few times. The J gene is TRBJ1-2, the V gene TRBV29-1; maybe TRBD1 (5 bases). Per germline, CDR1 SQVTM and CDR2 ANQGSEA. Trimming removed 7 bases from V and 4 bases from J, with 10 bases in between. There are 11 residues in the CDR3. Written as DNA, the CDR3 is TGCAGCGCCCGGGACCCCTATGGCTACACCTTC. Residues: CSARDPYGYTF.

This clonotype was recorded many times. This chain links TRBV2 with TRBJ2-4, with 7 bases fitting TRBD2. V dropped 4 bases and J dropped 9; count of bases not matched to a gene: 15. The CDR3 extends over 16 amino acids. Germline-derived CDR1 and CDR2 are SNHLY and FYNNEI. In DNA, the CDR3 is TGTGCCAGCAGTGGACTAGCCCCCCCGGACACAGGCATTCAGTACTTC. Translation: CASSGLAPPDTGIQYF.

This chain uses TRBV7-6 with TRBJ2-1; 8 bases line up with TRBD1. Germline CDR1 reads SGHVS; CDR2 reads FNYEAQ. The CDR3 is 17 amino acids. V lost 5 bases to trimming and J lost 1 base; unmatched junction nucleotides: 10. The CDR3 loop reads CASSGQGGRVSYNEQFF. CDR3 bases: TGTGCCAGCAGCGGACAGGGAGGAAGGGTTTCCTACAATGAGCAGTTCTTC.

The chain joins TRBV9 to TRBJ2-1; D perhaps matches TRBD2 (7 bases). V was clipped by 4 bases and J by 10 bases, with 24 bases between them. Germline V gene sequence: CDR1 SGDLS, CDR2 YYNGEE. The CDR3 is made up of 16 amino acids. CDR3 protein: CASSLGLEGGWREQFF. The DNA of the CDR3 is TGTGCCAGCAGCTTAGGACTGGAGGGGGGGTGGAGGGAGCAGTTCTTC.

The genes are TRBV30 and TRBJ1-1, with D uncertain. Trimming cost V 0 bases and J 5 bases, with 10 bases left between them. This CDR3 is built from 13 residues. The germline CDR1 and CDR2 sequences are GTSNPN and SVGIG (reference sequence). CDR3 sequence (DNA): TGTGCCTGGAGTGTCCCACTTTTGACTGAAGCTTTCTTT. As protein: CAWSVPLLTEAFF.

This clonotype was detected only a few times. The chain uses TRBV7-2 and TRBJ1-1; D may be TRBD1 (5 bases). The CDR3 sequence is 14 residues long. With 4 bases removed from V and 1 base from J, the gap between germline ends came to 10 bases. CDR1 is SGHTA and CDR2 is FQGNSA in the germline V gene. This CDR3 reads CASSSYRRNTEAFF. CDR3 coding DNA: TGTGCCAGCAGCTCCTACAGGAGGAACACTGAAGCTTTCTTT.

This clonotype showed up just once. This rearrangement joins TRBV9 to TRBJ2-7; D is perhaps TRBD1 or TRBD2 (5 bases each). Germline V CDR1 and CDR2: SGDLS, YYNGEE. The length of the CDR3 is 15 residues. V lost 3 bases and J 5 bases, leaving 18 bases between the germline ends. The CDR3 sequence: CASSARGGQADEQYF. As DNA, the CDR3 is TGTGCCAGCAGCGCCCGGGGCGGGCAAGCGGACGAGCAGTACTTC. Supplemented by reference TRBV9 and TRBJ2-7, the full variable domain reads DSGVTQTPKHLITATGQRVTLRCSPRSGDLSVYWYQQSLDQGLQFLIQYYNGEERAKGNILERFSAQQFPDLHSELNLSSLELGDSALYFCASSARGGQADEQYFGPGTRLTVT.